These 15 T cell receptor beta chains were sequenced from one sample in a study of T cells in Graves' hyperthyroidism and ophthalmopathy. It was RNA transcripts that yielded the amplified TCR beta CDR3 regions. HTBI primers were employed in a first-round RT-PCR of the TCR CDR3. TCRdb passed the multiplex PCR reads through MiXCR, listing each CDR3 protein once. The table lists more than 600,000 distinct CDR3 sequences, roughly 15% of them singletons, with roughly 8% in the top ten. The sample consisted of blood. All receptors come from a man younger than 35 with Graves' hyperthyroidism.

The rearrangement joins TRBV7-9 to TRBJ2-1; 7 nucleotides line up with TRBD2. The length of the CDR3 is 16 residues. Per germline, CDR1 SEHNR and CDR2 FQNEAQ (reference sequence). V was pared by 4 bases and J by 0 bases, with 6 bases of the junction left unmatched. The DNA for the CDR3 is TGTGCCAGCAGCTCGTTGGGGGGGTACTCCTACAATGAGCAGTTCTTC. Protein: CASSSLGGYSYNEQFF.

V is TRBV19 and J is TRBJ2-7, with D perhaps TRBD2 (6 bases). Germline assignment: CDR1 LNHDA and CDR2 SQIVND (reference sequence). The V gene lost 7 bases and the J gene lost 3 bases, with 16 bases spanning the gap. The CDR3 runs 14 residues. CDR3 residues: CASIGAGKGYEQYF. DNA of the CDR3: TGTGCCAGTATTGGGGCGGGAAAGGGCTACGAGCAGTACTTC.

This clonotype was recorded a few times. J is TRBJ2-3 and V is TRBV4-1; 7 positions match TRBD2. V lost 4 bases and J lost 2; bases outside the gene matches: 6. From germline, CDR1 is MGHRA and CDR2 YSYEKL. The length of the CDR3 is 15 residues. Here the CDR3 reads CASSRGEGYTDTQYF. The CDR3 DNA reads TGCGCCAGCAGCCGAGGGGAGGGCTACACAGATACGCAGTATTTT.

This clonotype has a count of ten or more. The rearrangement joins TRBV6-1 to TRBJ2-7, with 7 nucleotides matching TRBD1. The CDR3 runs to 15 residues. Germline CDR1 and CDR2: MNHNS and SASEGT. V lost 1 base to trimming and J lost 2 bases; unmatched junction nucleotides: 5. For the CDR3, the DNA is TGTGCCAGCAGTGAAGAGGGGCAGGGGGCCTACGAGCAGTACTTC. Its translation is CASSEEGQGAYEQYF.

The rearrangement links TRBV7-9 to TRBJ1-6; no firm D call. In germline, CDR1 is SEHNR, CDR2 FQNEAQ (reference sequence). Trimming left V 1 base short and J 11 bases short, with 6 bases between. The CDR3 has 12 residues. The CDR3 spells CASSLGFPPLHF. Here the CDR3 DNA reads TGTGCCAGCAGCTTAGGGTTTCCACCCCTCCACTTT.

This clonotype was seen a few times. Mismatch with germline at one junction end may stem from a read error. The rearrangement uses TRBV6-5 and TRBJ2-2, with D possibly TRBD2 on 6 matching bases. Germline CDR1 reads MNHEY; CDR2 reads SVGAGI. This CDR3 is 14 amino acids long. As DNA, the CDR3 is TGTGCCGGCAGTTATTGGGGGGACACCGGGGAGCTGTTTTTT. It specifies CAGSYWGDTGELFF.

This clonotype was seen repeatedly, ten times or more. The chain is built from TRBV28 and TRBJ2-7, with 9 nucleotides matching TRBD1. This CDR3 is built from 17 residues. V shed 5 bases, J shed 1 base, and the junction held 12 bases outside the gene matches. The V gene's germline CDR1 is MDHEN and CDR2 SYDVKM. The CDR3 DNA reads TGTGCCAGCAGTGGGGTCATCCGGGACAGGGTATCCTACGAGCAGTACTTC. This codes for CASSGVIRDRVSYEQYF.

The chain has TRBV5-1 and TRBJ2-1; possible D gene TRBD2, 8 bases. Germline-derived CDR1 and CDR2 are SGHRS and YFSETQ. The V gene lost 4 bases and the J gene lost 5 bases, with 19 bases spanning the gap. This CDR3 spans 16 amino acids. This CDR3 reads CASSQGGGRSNNEQFF. Written as DNA, the CDR3 is TGCGCCAGCAGCCAAGGGGGCGGGAGGTCGAACAATGAGCAGTTCTTC.

This clonotype appeared many times. The rearrangement links TRBV28 to TRBJ2-3, with 12 positions matching TRBD1. CDR3 size: 19 residues. V was pared by 5 bases and J by 5 bases, with 17 bases of the junction left unmatched. From germline, CDR1 is MDHEN and CDR2 SYDVKM. The CDR3 DNA is TGTGCCAGCAGTCGCGGGGACAGGGGGCGCGAGGGGGGCGAAGATACGCAGTATTTT. It codes for CASSRGDRGREGGEDTQYF.

Comment on this clonotype: Relative to the germline gene, one junction end is altered; a read error may explain this. V and J are TRBV6-1 and TRBJ2-7, with TRBD2 identical over 10 bases. This CDR3 is built from 14 residues. CDR1 and CDR2 (germline): MNHNS, SASEGT. The CDR3 sequence is CATRPGLALYGQYF. CDR3 nucleotides: TGTGCCACCAGGCCGGGACTAGCGCTCTACGGGCAGTACTTC.

Many counts were recorded for this clonotype. The chain couples TRBV28 to TRBJ2-2; TRBD2 aligns across 12 bases. V was clipped by 1 base and J by 5 bases; unmatched bases: 2. CDR3 length: 16 amino acids. The germline gives CDR1 MDHEN, CDR2 SYDVKM. The chain's CDR3 is CASSLLLAGGTGELFF. As DNA, the CDR3 is TGTGCCAGCAGTTTATTACTAGCGGGAGGTACCGGGGAGCTGTTTTTT.

This clonotype was observed a handful of times. The chain combines TRBV5-1 with TRBJ2-1; 13 bases fit TRBD2. With V trimmed by 3 bases and J by 5 bases, 11 bases remained unmatched. The CDR3 runs to 18 residues. Germline V gives CDR1 SGHRS, CDR2 YFSETQ. As DNA, the CDR3 is TGCGCCAGCAGCTCCAGGACTAGCGGGAGTCTTGCCGACAATGAGCAGTTCTTC. Translated, it gives CASSSRTSGSLADNEQFF.

This clonotype was detected many times. CDR3 residues: CASRQGVGAEAFF. The CDR3 DNA follows: TGTGCCAGCAGACAGGGGGTAGGAGCTGAAGCTTTCTTT. This chain connects TRBV28 to TRBJ1-1; 8 bases align to TRBD1. Germline CDR1 MDHEN, CDR2 SYDVKM. V lost 6 bases and J lost 6; bases outside the gene matches: 6. The CDR3 runs to 13 residues.

This clonotype was recorded at least ten times. V is TRBV28 and J is TRBJ1-1; D gene uncertain. In germline, CDR1 is MDHEN, CDR2 SYDVKM. Trimming took off 5 bases at V and 4 bases at J, with 17 bases between the two ends. This CDR3 contains 15 residues. The DNA of the CDR3 is TGTGCCAGCAGTCCCCTGCCCGGGGTCGGCACTGAAGCTTTCTTT. Translated: CASSPLPGVGTEAFF.

This clonotype has a count of ten or more. CDR3 nucleotides: TGTGCCAGCAGTAACCCTCCGGGACAGGGGTACAATGAGCAGTTCTTC. Translated: CASSNPPGQGYNEQFF. The V and J genes are TRBV2 and TRBJ2-1, with 10 bases aligning to TRBD1. This CDR3 region has 16 residues. Trimming removed 5 bases from V and 4 bases from J; junction bases left unmatched: 8. CDR1 is SNHLY and CDR2 is FYNNEI in the germline V gene.